This TCR beta chain was identified in a study of neoadjuvant nivolumab and ipilimumab in lung cancer. Study-level points and caveats: From pretherapy to surgery, tumor richness and clonality rose with dual therapy.

The V end was cut by 0 bases, the J end by 1 base, with 7 bases between. The CDR3 is 15 residues long. CDR1 and CDR2 from the germline V gene are SGDLS and YYNGEE. Details on this clone: What it binds is not known.

Sequencing was performed with immunoSEQ multiplex PCR; in TCRdb, only in-frame clones are kept and a portion is missing. The data contain tens of thousands of clones, approximately 84% of them singletons. The sequencing here drew on peripheral blood, taken before neoadjuvant nivolumab, alone or with ipilimumab. This TCR came from an adult with non-small cell lung cancer. The chain couples TRBV9 to TRBJ2-2; D ambiguous. The CDR3 protein is CASSVDALNTGELFF. CDR3 DNA sequence: TGTGCCAGCAGCGTAGATGCTCTGAACACCGGGGAGCTGTTTTTT.